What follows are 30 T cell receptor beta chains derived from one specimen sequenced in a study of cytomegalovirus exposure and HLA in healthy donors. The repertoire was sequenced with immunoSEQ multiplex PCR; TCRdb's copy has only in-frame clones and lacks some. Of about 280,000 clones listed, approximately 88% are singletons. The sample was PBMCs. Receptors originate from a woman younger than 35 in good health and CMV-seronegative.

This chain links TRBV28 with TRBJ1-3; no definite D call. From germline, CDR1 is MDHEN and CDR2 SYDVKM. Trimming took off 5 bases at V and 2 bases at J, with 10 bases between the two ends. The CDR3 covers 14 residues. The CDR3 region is CASSRGGAGNTIYF. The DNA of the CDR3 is TGTGCCAGCAGTCGGGGTGGGGCTGGAAACACCATATATTTT.

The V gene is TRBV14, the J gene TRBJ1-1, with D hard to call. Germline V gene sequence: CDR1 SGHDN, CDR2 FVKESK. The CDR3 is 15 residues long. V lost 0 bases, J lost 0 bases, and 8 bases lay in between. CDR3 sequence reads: CASSQELQLNTEAFF. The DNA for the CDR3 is TGTGCCAGCAGCCAAGAGCTTCAGTTGAACACTGAAGCTTTCTTT.

DNA for the CDR3: TGTGCCAGCAGTGATGTTTCAGGGGATCAGCCCCAGCATTTT. It yields the protein CASSDVSGDQPQHF. The chain combines TRBV6-1 with TRBJ1-5; D might be TRBD1 (6 bases). The CDR3 has 14 residues. The V and J ends lost 3 bases and 5 bases respectively, with 11 bases between them. CDR1 MNHNS and CDR2 SASEGT come from the germline V gene.

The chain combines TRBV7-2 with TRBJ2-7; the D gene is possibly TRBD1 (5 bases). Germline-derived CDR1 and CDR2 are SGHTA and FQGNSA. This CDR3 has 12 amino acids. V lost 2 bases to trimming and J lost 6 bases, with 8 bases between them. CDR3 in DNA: TGTGCCAGCAGCTTACGGCAGGGCGAGCAGTACTTC. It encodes CASSLRQGEQYF. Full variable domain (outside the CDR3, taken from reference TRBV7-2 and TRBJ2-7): GAGVSQSPSNKVTEKGKDVELRCDPISGHTALYWYRQSLGQGLEFLIYFQGNSAPDKSGLPSDRFSAERTGGSVSTLTIQRTQQEDSAVYLCASSLRQGEQYFGPGTRLTVT.

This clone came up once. The CDR3 is CASSPGGRTYEQYF. CDR3 bases: TGCGCCAGCAGCCCTGGTGGCAGGACCTACGAGCAGTACTTC. V gene TRBV5-1 combines with J gene TRBJ2-7; no definite D call. The CDR3 contains 14 residues. V shed 4 bases and J shed 2 bases, with 13 bases lying between them. CDR1 is SGHRS, CDR2 YFSETQ, per germline.

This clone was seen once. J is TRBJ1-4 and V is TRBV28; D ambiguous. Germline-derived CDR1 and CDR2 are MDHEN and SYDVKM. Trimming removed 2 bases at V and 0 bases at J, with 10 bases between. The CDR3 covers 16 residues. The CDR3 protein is CASSLVGSSTNEKLFF. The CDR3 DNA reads TGTGCCAGCAGTTTAGTGGGCAGCTCAACTAATGAAAAACTGTTTTTT.

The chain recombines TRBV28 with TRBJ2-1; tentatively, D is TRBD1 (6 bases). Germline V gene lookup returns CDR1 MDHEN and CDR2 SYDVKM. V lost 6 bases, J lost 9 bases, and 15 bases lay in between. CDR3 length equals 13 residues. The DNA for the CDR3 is TGTGCCAGCAGGTTACAGGGTGAGACTGAGCAGTTCTTC. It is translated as CASRLQGETEQFF.

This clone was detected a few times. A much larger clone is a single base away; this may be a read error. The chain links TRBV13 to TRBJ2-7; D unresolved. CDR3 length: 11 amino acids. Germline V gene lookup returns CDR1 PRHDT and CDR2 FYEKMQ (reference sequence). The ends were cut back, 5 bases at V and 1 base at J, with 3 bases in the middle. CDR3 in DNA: TGTGCCAGCAGCCGGTCCTACGAGCAGTACTTC. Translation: CASSRSYEQYF.

For the CDR3, the DNA is TGCGCCAGCAGCCAAGGAGTGGGAGCAATTCAGCCCCAGCATTTT. Translating gives CASSQGVGAIQPQHF. V and J are TRBV4-3 and TRBJ1-5; D call uncertain. V lost 1 base to trimming and J lost 6 bases, with 13 bases between them. Germline V gene lookup returns CDR1 LGHNA and CDR2 YSLEER. The CDR3 is 15 amino acids.

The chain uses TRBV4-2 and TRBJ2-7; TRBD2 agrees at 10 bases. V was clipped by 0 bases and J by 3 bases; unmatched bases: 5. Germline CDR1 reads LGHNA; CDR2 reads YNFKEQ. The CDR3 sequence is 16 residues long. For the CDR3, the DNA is TGTGCCAGCAGCCAAGATCTAGCGGGGGACTTCTACGAGCAGTACTTC. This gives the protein CASSQDLAGDFYEQYF.

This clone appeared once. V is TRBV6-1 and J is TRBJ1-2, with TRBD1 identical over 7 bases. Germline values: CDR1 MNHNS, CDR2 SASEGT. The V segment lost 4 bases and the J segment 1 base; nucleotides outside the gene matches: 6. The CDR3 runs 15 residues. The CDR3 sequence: CASSGGTANNYGYTF. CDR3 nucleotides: TGTGCCAGCAGTGGAGGGACAGCGAATAACTATGGCTACACCTTC.

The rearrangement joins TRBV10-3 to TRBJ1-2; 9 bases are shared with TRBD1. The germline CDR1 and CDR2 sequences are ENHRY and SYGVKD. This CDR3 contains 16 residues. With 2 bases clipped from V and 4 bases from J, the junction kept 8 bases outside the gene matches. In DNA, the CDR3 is TGTGCCATCAGTGAGCCGGGACAGGGCGGCAGCTATGGCTACACCTTC. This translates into CAISEPGQGGSYGYTF.

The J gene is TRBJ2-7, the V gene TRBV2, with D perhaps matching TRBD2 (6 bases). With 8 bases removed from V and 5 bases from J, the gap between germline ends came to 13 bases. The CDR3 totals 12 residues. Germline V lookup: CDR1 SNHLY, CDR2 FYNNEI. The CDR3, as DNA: TGTGCCAGCGGAGGGAGATTTGACGAGCAGTACTTC. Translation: CASGGRFDEQYF.

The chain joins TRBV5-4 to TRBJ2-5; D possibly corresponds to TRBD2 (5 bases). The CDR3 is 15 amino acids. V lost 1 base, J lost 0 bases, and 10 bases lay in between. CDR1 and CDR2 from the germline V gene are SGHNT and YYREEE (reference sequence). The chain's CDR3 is CASSLWTGYQETQYF. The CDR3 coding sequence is TGTGCCAGCAGCTTGTGGACTGGCTACCAAGAGACCCAGTACTTC.

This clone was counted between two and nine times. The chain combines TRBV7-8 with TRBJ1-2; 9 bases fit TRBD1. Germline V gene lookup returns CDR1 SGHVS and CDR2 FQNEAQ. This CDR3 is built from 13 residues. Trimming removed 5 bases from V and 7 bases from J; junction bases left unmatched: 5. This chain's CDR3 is CASSTRTGAGYTF. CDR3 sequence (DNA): TGTGCCAGCAGCACGCGGACAGGGGCTGGCTACACCTTC.

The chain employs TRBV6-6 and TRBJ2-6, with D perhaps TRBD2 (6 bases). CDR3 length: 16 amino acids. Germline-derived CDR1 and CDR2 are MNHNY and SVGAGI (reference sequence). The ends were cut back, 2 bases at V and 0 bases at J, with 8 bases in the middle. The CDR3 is CASSYRESSGANVLTF. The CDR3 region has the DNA TGTGCCAGCAGTTACCGGGAGTCCTCTGGGGCCAACGTCCTGACTTTC.

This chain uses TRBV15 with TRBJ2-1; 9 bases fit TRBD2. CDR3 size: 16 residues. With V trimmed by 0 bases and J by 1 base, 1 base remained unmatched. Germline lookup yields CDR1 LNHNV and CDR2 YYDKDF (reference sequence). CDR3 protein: CATSRDSGSSYNEQFF. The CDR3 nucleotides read TGTGCCACCAGCAGAGATAGCGGGAGTTCCTACAATGAGCAGTTCTTC. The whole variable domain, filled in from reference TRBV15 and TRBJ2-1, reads DAMVIQNPRYQVTQFGKPVTLSCSQTLNHNVMYWYQQKSSQAPKLLFHYYDKDFNNEADTPDNFQSRRPNTSFCFLDIRSPGLGDTAMYLCATSRDSGSSYNEQFFGPGTRLTVL.

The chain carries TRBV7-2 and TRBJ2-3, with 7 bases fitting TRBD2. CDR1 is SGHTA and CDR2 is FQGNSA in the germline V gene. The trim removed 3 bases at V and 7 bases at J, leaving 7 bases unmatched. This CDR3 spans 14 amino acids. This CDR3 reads CASSFGTTPYTQYF. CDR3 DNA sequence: TGTGCCAGCAGCTTCGGGACTACCCCCTATACGCAGTATTTT.

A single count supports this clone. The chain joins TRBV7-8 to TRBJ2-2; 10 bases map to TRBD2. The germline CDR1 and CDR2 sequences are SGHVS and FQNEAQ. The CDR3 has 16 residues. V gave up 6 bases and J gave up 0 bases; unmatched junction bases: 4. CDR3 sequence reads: CASSILAGPNTGELFF. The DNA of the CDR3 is TGTGCCAGCAGTATACTAGCGGGGCCGAACACCGGGGAGCTGTTTTTT.

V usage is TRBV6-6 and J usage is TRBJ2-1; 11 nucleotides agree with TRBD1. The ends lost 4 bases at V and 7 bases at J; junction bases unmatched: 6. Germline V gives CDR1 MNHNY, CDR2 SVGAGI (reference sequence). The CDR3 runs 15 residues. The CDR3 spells CASSLWTGGGNEQFF. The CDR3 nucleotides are TGTGCCAGCAGTTTATGGACAGGGGGCGGGAATGAGCAGTTCTTC.

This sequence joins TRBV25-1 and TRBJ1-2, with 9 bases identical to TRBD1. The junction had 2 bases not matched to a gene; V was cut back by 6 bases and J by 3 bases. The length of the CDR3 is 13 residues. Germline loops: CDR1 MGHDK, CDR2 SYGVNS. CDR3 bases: TGTGCCAGCAGAGGGGACAGGGACTATGGCTACACCTTC. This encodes CASRGDRDYGYTF.

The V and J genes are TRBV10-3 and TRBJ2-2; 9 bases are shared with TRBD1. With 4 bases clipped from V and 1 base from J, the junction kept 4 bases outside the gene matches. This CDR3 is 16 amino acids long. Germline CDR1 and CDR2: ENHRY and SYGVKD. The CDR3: CAISGGQGMNTGELFF. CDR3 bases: TGTGCCATCAGTGGCGGACAGGGGATGAACACCGGGGAGCTGTTTTTT.

CDR3 in amino acids: CASSLADRGRGSVYEQYF. CDR3 sequence (DNA): TGTGCCAGCAGCTTGGCGGATCGGGGCAGGGGTTCTGTCTACGAGCAGTACTTC. The J gene is TRBJ2-7, the V gene TRBV13; a weak D match, TRBD1 (6 bases). Germline V gene lookup returns CDR1 PRHDT and CDR2 FYEKMQ (reference sequence). The V end was cut by 3 bases, the J end by 3 bases, with 24 bases between. The CDR3 consists of 18 residues.

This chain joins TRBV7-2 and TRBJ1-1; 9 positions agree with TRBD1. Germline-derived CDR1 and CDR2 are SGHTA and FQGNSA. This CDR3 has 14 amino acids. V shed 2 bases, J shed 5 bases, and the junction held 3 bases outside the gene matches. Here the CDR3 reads CASSLSGQGTEAFF. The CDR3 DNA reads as TGTGCCAGCAGCTTATCGGGACAGGGAACTGAAGCTTTCTTT.

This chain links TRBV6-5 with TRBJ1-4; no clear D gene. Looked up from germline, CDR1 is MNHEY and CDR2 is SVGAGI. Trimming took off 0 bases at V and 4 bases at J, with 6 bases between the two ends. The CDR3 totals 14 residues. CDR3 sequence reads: CASSYSVSNEKLFF. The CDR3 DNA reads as TGTGCCAGCAGTTACTCTGTCAGTAATGAAAAACTGTTTTTT.

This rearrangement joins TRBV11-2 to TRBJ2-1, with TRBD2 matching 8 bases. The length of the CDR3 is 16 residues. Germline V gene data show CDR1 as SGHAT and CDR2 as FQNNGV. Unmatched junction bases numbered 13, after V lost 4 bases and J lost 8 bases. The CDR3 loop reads CASSSSWGLVSDEQFF. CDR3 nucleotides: TGTGCCAGCAGCTCGTCTTGGGGACTAGTAAGCGATGAGCAGTTCTTC.

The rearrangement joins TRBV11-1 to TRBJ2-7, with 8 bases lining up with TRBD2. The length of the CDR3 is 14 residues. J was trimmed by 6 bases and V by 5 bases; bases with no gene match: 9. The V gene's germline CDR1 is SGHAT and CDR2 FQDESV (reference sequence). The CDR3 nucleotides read TGTGCCAGCAGCCTCCTGGCGGGAGGAGGCGAGCAGTACTTC. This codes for CASSLLAGGGEQYF.

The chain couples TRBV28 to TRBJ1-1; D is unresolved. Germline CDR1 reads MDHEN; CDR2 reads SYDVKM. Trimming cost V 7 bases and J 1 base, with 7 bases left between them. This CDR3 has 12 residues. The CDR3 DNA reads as TGTGCCAGCATCCGAGGGAACACTGAAGCTTTCTTT. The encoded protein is CASIRGNTEAFF.

CDR3 sequence (DNA): TGTGCCAGCAGTTCCACCGGGACAGACAACACTGAAGCTTTCTTT. Translated, it gives CASSSTGTDNTEAFF. The chain couples TRBV28 to TRBJ1-1; 7 bases are shared with TRBD1. Germline CDR1 MDHEN, CDR2 SYDVKM. V shed 4 bases, J shed 2 bases, and the junction held 7 bases outside the gene matches. The CDR3 has 15 residues.

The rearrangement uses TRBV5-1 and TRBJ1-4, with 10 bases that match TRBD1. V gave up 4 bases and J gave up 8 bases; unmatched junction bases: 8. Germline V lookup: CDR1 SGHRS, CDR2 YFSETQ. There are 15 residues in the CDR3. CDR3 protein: CASSQGQGLNEKLFF. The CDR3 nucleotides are TGCGCCAGCAGCCAGGGACAGGGGTTAAACGAAAAACTGTTTTTT.